This T cell receptor beta chain was sequenced during a study of T cells after yellow fever vaccination. To note about this clonotype: Antigen unknown. A junction end diverges from the germline sequence, so it may reflect a read error.

Germline V CDR1 and CDR2: SGHAT, FQNNGV. This CDR3 region has 14 residues. 5'RACE template switching produced TCR cDNA carrying a universal primer site and UMIs. TCRdb recomputed calls from the 5' RACE reads with MiXCR, one row per CDR3 protein. The data contain 550,000 or so distinct CDR3 sequences, roughly 19% of them singletons. Study-wide results and limits: Clones from primary vaccination mostly reappeared after the booster (around 97% CD4, under 90% CD8). Abundant clonotypes from the bulk population could get into FACS-sorted repertoires as contaminants. Weaker in magnitude, the secondary response showed a faster peak on day 5 versus 15.

V and J are TRBV11-2 and TRBJ2-1, with 10 nucleotides matching TRBD2. This receptor was obtained from a man aged 25 to 45 who received the YFV17D yellow fever vaccine. This specimen consisted of PBMCs, obtained 15 days after the yellow fever booster vaccination. CDR3 coding DNA: TGTGCCATCAGCTTAGGCCTAGCGGGAGCGGAGCAGTTCTTC. Translated: CAISLGLAGAEQFF.